This T cell receptor (beta chain) is from a study of shared clonotypes between healthy human individuals. This clone has only one observation. Method: immunoSEQ multiplex PCR; TCRdb's copy keeps in-frame clones and lacks some. Seen here are about 2.5 million clones, roughly 92% observed once, and the top ten hold around 0.4%. Trimming took 7 bases from V and 6 from J, leaving 22 bases between them. CDR1 and CDR2 from the germline V gene are LGHNA and YSLEER. The CDR3 contains 16 residues. The sample consisted of naive CD4+ T cells from PBMCs. The sample's subset: CD45RA+ positively selected. The J gene is TRBJ2-1, the V gene TRBV4-3; D possibly uses TRBD1 or TRBD2 (6 bases each). The receptor was derived from a man in his late teens or twenties in good health. Some clones in this sample may be carry-over from other donors' samples. The CDR3 reads CASTRGGSKKANEQFF. In DNA, the CDR3 is TGCGCCAGCACCCGAGGGGGGTCCAAAAAGGCCAATGAGCAGTTCTTC.